Below, 28 T cell receptor beta chains from the same sample are listed, as sequenced in a study of blood T cell repertoires in COVID-19. Profiled with immunoSEQ multiplex PCR; TCRdb holds only in-frame clones, not every one. The sample has 120,000 to 150,000 clones; 70% to 90% are singletons. Sequencing used peripheral blood. All receptors derive from a woman between 55 and 75 years old with COVID-19, enrolled during active disease.

This clone was observed once. This sequence joins TRBV7-9 and TRBJ2-5, with D possibly being TRBD2 (6 bases). Germline loops: CDR1 SEHNR, CDR2 FQNEAQ (reference sequence). V was trimmed by 1 base and J by 5 bases, leaving 11 bases between them. The CDR3 covers 14 residues. The chain's CDR3 is CASSLGGDWETQYF. The CDR3 region has the DNA TGTGCCAGCAGCTTAGGGGGGGACTGGGAGACCCAGTACTTC. Full variable domain (outside the CDR3, taken from reference TRBV7-9 and TRBJ2-5): DTGVSQNPRHKITKRGQNVTFRCDPISEHNRLYWYRQTLGQGPEFLTYFQNEAQLEKSRLLSDRFSAERPKGSFSTLEIQRTEQGDSAMYLCASSLGGDWETQYFGPGTRLLVL.

The rearrangement links TRBV15 to TRBJ1-6; D possibly corresponds to TRBD1 (6 bases). V was clipped by 3 bases and J by 8 bases, with 14 bases between them. The CDR3 is made up of 15 amino acids. Germline CDR1 LNHNV, CDR2 YYDKDF (reference sequence). CDR3 sequence reads: CATSSEGGLDSPLHF. CDR3 DNA: TGTGCCACCAGCAGCGAAGGGGGTTTGGATTCACCCCTCCACTTT.

The chain has TRBV20-1 and TRBJ1-1; D remains ambiguous. Germline loops: CDR1 DFQATT, CDR2 SNEGSKA (reference sequence). The CDR3 is made up of 11 amino acids. Trimming stripped 6 bases from V and 2 bases from J, with 7 bases between. CDR3 coding DNA: TGCAGTGCCGTAGAAAACACTGAAGCTTTCTTT. The encoded protein is CSAVENTEAFF.

The chain recombines TRBV14 with TRBJ1-1; D gene ambiguous. V lost 4 bases and J 6 bases, leaving 12 bases between the germline ends. Looked up from germline, CDR1 is SGHDN and CDR2 is FVKESK. This CDR3 spans 13 amino acids. The CDR3 DNA reads TGTGCCAGCAGCCCCCGGGTTAGTGCTGAAGCTTTCTTT. Amino acids: CASSPRVSAEAFF.

CDR3 in DNA: TGTGCCAGCAGTCCCCCGGGGACTAGCGGTTCGGATACGCAGTATTTT. Translating it yields CASSPPGTSGSDTQYF. The V gene is TRBV27, the J gene TRBJ2-3; 11 positions agree with TRBD2. Germline V gives CDR1 MNHEY, CDR2 SMNVEV (reference sequence). Trimming cost V 5 bases and J 6 bases; bases outside gene matches: 10. The CDR3 sequence is 16 residues long.

The rearrangement uses TRBV11-3 and TRBJ2-1, with D maybe TRBD1 (6 bases). The germline V and J ends were trimmed by 3 bases and 5 bases, with 8 bases remaining between them. This CDR3 contains 13 residues. The germline gives CDR1 SGHNT, CDR2 YENEEA. The CDR3 sequence: CASSLDSNNEQFF. The CDR3, as DNA: TGTGCCAGCAGCTTGGACAGTAACAATGAGCAGTTCTTC.

This clone was recorded only once. The chain employs TRBV9 and TRBJ1-1; 8 bases are shared with TRBD1. This CDR3 region has 15 residues. V shed 4 bases, J shed 1 base, and the junction held 6 bases outside the gene matches. The V gene's germline CDR1 is SGDLS and CDR2 YYNGEE. CDR3 protein: CASSKTTGGNTEAFF. Written as DNA, the CDR3 is TGTGCCAGCAGCAAAACCACAGGGGGGAACACTGAAGCTTTCTTT.

V usage is TRBV7-3 and J usage is TRBJ2-3; weak D call: TRBD2 (5 bases). Trimming removed 1 base from V and 2 bases from J, with 10 bases in between. CDR1 SGHTA and CDR2 FQGTGA come from the germline V gene. This CDR3 has 15 amino acids. The CDR3 DNA is TGTGCCAGCAGCTTAAGCAGCGGTTTCACAGATACGCAGTATTTT. As protein: CASSLSSGFTDTQYF.

The rearrangement joins TRBV3-1 (or the pseudogene TRBV3-2) to TRBJ1-1, with D unclear. This CDR3 is built from 12 residues. Germline CDR1 and CDR2: LGHDT and YNNKEL (reference sequence). Between the trimmed V and J ends, which lost 2 bases and 8 bases, there was a span of 9 bases. CDR3 bases: TGTGCCAGCAGCCAAATTGGTAGAGAAGCTTTCTTT. Its protein is CASSQIGREAFF.

The J gene is TRBJ2-5, the V gene TRBV3-1 (or the pseudogene TRBV3-2); possibly TRBD1 for D (5 bases). V was cut by 2 bases and J by 1 base, with 20 bases left in between. This CDR3 region has 18 residues. Germline V gene sequence: CDR1 LGHDT, CDR2 YNNKEL (reference sequence). CDR3 amino acids: CASSQPNVFDSTQETQYF. CDR3 bases: TGTGCCAGCAGCCAACCTAATGTCTTCGACAGCACCCAAGAGACCCAGTACTTC.

This clone was detected only a few times. The chain recombines TRBV5-4 with TRBJ1-3; 8 bases are shared with TRBD1. The germline V gene encodes CDR1 SGHNT and CDR2 YYREEE (reference sequence). There are 16 residues in the CDR3. The junction had 5 bases not matched to a gene; V was cut back by 0 bases and J by 3 bases. This chain's CDR3 is CASSLEGQGIGNTIYF. CDR3 in DNA: TGTGCCAGCAGCTTGGAAGGACAGGGAATTGGAAACACCATATATTTT.

There are a few counts of this clone. The chain has TRBV12-3 or TRBV12-4 and TRBJ2-7; D remains unclear. The CDR3 contains 11 residues. The V and J ends lost 5 bases and 2 bases respectively, with 4 bases between them. CDR3: CASSVTYEQYF. DNA of the CDR3: TGTGCCAGCAGTGTTACCTACGAGCAGTACTTC.

The genes are TRBV4-3 and TRBJ2-3; TRBD2 aligns across 12 bases. Germline trimming cut 0 bases from V and 4 bases from J; bases unmatched to any gene: 5. This CDR3 spans 17 amino acids. Per germline, CDR1 LGHNA and CDR2 YSLEER. This CDR3 reads CASSQESGTSGPDTQYF. CDR3 nucleotide sequence: TGCGCCAGCAGCCAAGAATCCGGGACTAGCGGGCCAGATACGCAGTATTTT.

The chain combines TRBV9 with TRBJ1-2, with D hard to call. CDR1 is SGDLS and CDR2 is YYNGEE in the germline V gene. V was shortened by 3 bases and J by 0 bases, with 15 bases between the two germline ends. The CDR3 length is 16 residues. The CDR3 is CASSGGKETANYGYTF. The CDR3, as DNA: TGTGCCAGCAGCGGAGGAAAGGAAACTGCTAACTATGGCTACACCTTC.

The chain couples TRBV19 to TRBJ1-4; 7 bases agree with TRBD1. Germline values: CDR1 LNHDA, CDR2 SQIVND (reference sequence). J was trimmed by 5 bases and V by 6 bases; bases with no gene match: 12. The CDR3 is 16 residues long. The CDR3 loop is CASRPSPTGKNEKLFF. CDR3 bases: TGTGCCAGTAGGCCCTCCCCGACAGGGAAGAATGAAAAACTGTTTTTT.

DNA for the CDR3: TGTGCCAGCAGCTTTGTCGGTGAGGCTGAAGCTTTCTTT. It is translated as CASSFVGEAEAFF. The V call is TRBV11-2, the J call TRBJ1-1; D not certain. This CDR3 is built from 13 residues. Per germline, CDR1 SGHAT and CDR2 FQNNGV. V lost 3 bases to trimming and J lost 6 bases, with 11 bases between them.

The chain joins TRBV19 to TRBJ1-2; D not certain. The CDR3 consists of 14 residues. Germline V CDR1 and CDR2: LNHDA, SQIVND (reference sequence). V lost 1 base and J 4 bases, leaving 10 bases between the germline ends. The CDR3 loop is CASSIVSTSYGYTF. CDR3 bases: TGTGCCAGTAGTATAGTGAGTACCTCCTATGGCTACACCTTC.

V gene TRBV4-1 combines with J gene TRBJ1-6, with D unclear. CDR1 is MGHRA and CDR2 is YSYEKL in the germline V gene. Trimming cost V 1 base and J 6 bases, with 13 bases left between them. The CDR3 length is 16 residues. The CDR3 here is CASSQGLGIGNSPLHF. The DNA for the CDR3 is TGCGCCAGCAGCCAAGGTCTAGGCATAGGTAATTCACCCCTCCACTTT.

This rearrangement joins TRBV7-2 to TRBJ2-1, with TRBD2 as a possible D gene (5 bases). This CDR3 is built from 13 residues. The V gene lost 0 bases and the J gene lost 12 bases, with 12 bases spanning the gap. Germline assignment: CDR1 SGHTA and CDR2 FQGNSA. This CDR3 reads CASSLADYRPQFF. CDR3 DNA: TGTGCCAGCAGCTTAGCCGACTACCGCCCGCAGTTCTTC.

The rearrangement uses TRBV2 and TRBJ2-1, with TRBD1 matching over 8 bases. The CDR3 consists of 15 residues. The ends lost 4 bases at V and 7 bases at J; junction bases unmatched: 9. Looked up from germline, CDR1 is SNHLY and CDR2 is FYNNEI. The CDR3 sequence is CASSGSGTGGNEQFF. The CDR3 region has the DNA TGTGCCAGCAGTGGGTCGGGAACAGGGGGAAATGAGCAGTTCTTC.

The chain combines TRBV6-6 with TRBJ2-3, with D tentatively TRBD2 (5 bases). V was trimmed by 4 bases and J by 1 base, leaving 12 bases between them. The CDR3 length is 15 residues. Germline V gives CDR1 MNHNY, CDR2 SVGAGI (reference sequence). Here the CDR3 reads CASSSRGSGTDTQYF. The CDR3 DNA reads TGTGCCAGCAGTTCCCGGGGTAGCGGCACAGATACGCAGTATTTT.

The chain combines TRBV14 with TRBJ2-7, with 9 nucleotides matching TRBD1. Trimming removed 1 base from V and 3 bases from J; junction bases left unmatched: 7. The CDR3 contains 16 residues. Looked up from germline, CDR1 is SGHDN and CDR2 is FVKESK. The CDR3 DNA is TGTGCCAGCAGCCAAGGGGTCTCGGGACAGGGCTACGAGCAGTACTTC. It codes for CASSQGVSGQGYEQYF.

The rearrangement joins TRBV7-6 to TRBJ1-6; D might be TRBD1 (5 bases). CDR1 is SGHVS, CDR2 FNYEAQ, per germline. V gave up 5 bases and J gave up 8 bases, with 19 bases separating them. The CDR3 is 16 amino acids. CDR3 amino acids: CASSPVGRVHYSPLHF. The CDR3 region has the DNA TGTGCCAGCAGCCCAGTAGGCAGGGTCCATTATTCACCCCTCCACTTT.

This chain uses TRBV4-3 with TRBJ2-7, with 11 bases matching TRBD2. The ends lost 0 bases at V and 4 bases at J; junction bases unmatched: 2. The germline CDR1 and CDR2 sequences are LGHNA and YSLEER. The CDR3 has 15 residues. The CDR3: CASSQEPSGGYEQYF. CDR3 bases: TGCGCCAGCAGCCAAGAGCCTAGCGGGGGGTACGAGCAGTACTTC.

The gene calls are TRBV6-2 or TRBV6-3 and TRBJ2-3; D remains unclear. The CDR3 sequence is 16 residues long. The germline CDR1 and CDR2 sequences are MNHEY and SVGEGT. Between the trimmed V and J ends, which lost 2 bases and 1 base, there was a span of 13 bases. CDR3 DNA: TGTGCCAGCAGTTACGTTGCGCGCCTAGGCACAGATACGCAGTATTTT. Residues: CASSYVARLGTDTQYF.

The chain is built from TRBV9 and TRBJ2-3; 8 nucleotides match TRBD2. The CDR3 is made up of 16 amino acids. Looked up from germline, CDR1 is SGDLS and CDR2 is YYNGEE. V trimming: 0 bases; J trimming: 1 base; junction bases outside the gene matches: 4. The CDR3 DNA reads as TGTGCCAGCAGCGTAGCAGAACTAGCGGGCACAGATACGCAGTATTTT. It codes for CASSVAELAGTDTQYF.

The genes are TRBV29-1 and TRBJ2-7; 8 bases match TRBD1. V shed 3 bases and J 2 bases; nucleotides not matched to a gene: 12. The CDR3 contains 16 residues. Looked up from germline, CDR1 is SQVTM and CDR2 is ANQGSEA. In nucleotides, the CDR3 is TGCAGCGTTGACGGCACCGACAGGGGTGGAACCTACGAGCAGTACTTC. Its translation is CSVDGTDRGGTYEQYF.

The rearrangement links TRBV2 to TRBJ1-1; D call uncertain. Germline values: CDR1 SNHLY, CDR2 FYNNEI. This CDR3 region has 13 residues. Trimming cost V 4 bases and J 7 bases, with 13 bases left between them. The CDR3: CASSVCGFCEAFF. CDR3 coding DNA: TGTGCCAGCAGTGTCTGCGGGTTTTGTGAAGCTTTCTTT.